Included here is one T cell receptor (beta chain) sequence, with context. The antigen is undetermined. Data came from immunoSEQ multiplex PCR; TCRdb stores just in-frame clones and leaves some out. The sample includes about 1 million clones, around 74% of them seen just once. These data are taken from a study of shared clonotypes between healthy human individuals. Findings and caveats of the study: Around 5% of naive CD4 clonotypes were shared across several donors.

Per the germline V gene, CDR1 is MNHNS and CDR2 is SASEGT. V lost 4 bases to trimming and J lost 1 base; unmatched junction nucleotides: 6. The CDR3 extends over 16 amino acids. This receptor was obtained from a man younger than 35 in good health. V and J are TRBV6-1 and TRBJ2-2; 7 bases fit TRBD2. The sequencing input was memory CD4+ T cells sorted from blood. Noted subset: CD45RA-negative fraction. The CDR3 DNA sequence: TGTGCCAGCAGTGGCACGGGAGGATTGAACACCGGGGAGCTGTTTTTT. This gives the protein CASSGTGGLNTGELFF.